Listed below are T cell receptor beta chains from one sample, sequenced in a study of control samples from healthy donors and cancer patients. Only in-frame clones appear in the TCRdb table, and some are missing; sequencing was by immunoSEQ multiplex PCR. This sample carries about 85,000 clones, about 89% of them seen once, and the ten largest clones take 6% to 9.5%. Sample: blood. The receptors were gathered from a woman in her fifties or sixties in good health. Each CDR3 is given with its conserved first and last residue. The order of the fields is V gene, clone size, J gene, CDR3 protein. The listing skips clone size in some rows; elsewhere it reads once, few, many or a size class.

>TRBV20-1|NA|TRBJ2-1
CSAYLNEQFF
>TRBV29-1|NA|TRBJ2-7
CSVGSRWGVEQYF
>TRBV30|NA|TRBJ2-7
CAWSDWTGLVEQYF
>TRBV11-3|NA|TRBJ1-1
CASSVNTEAFF
>TRBV24-1|NA|TRBJ2-3
CATSIGTHGADTQYF
>TRBV2|NA|TRBJ1-2
CASSEAPQVLYTF
>TRBV5-6|NA|TRBJ1-5
CASSFGDFPHGQPQHF
>TRBV19|NA|TRBJ1-2
CASSMGSRDFVYGYTF
>TRBV7-2|NA|TRBJ2-5
CASSFLEERGQYF
>TRBV7-2|NA|TRBJ2-3
CASSLSEGPVTDTQYF
>TRBV7-7|NA|TRBJ2-5
CASSLHALETQYF
>TRBV27|NA|TRBJ2-3
CASSFERGASRDTQYF
>TRBV4-3|NA|TRBJ1-3
CASSHLRQDSGNTIYF
>TRBV6-1|NA|TRBJ1-6
CASSEAPTSFENSPLHF
>TRBV28|NA|TRBJ2-7
CASSLREGVQYF
>TRBV28|NA|TRBJ1-1
CASSLPTGLTEAFF
>TRBV6-6|NA|TRBJ1-2
CASSYSSSPLNYGYTF
>TRBV6-5|NA|TRBJ2-3
CASSNTDTQYF
>TRBV2|NA|TRBJ1-4
CASRKAPMGTNEKLFF
>TRBV7-3|NA|TRBJ2-7
CASSLGQGSTYEQYF
>TRBV5-1|once|TRBJ2-5
CASSYPSGGHQETQYF
>TRBV7-6|NA|TRBJ2-2
CASRLASTGELFF
>TRBV11-2|NA|TRBJ1-1
CASSFLTAGEAFF
>TRBV6-5|once|TRBJ1-1
CASSLGTPTEAFF
>TRBV7-2|NA|TRBJ1-5
CASSLDFAASQPQHF
>TRBV7-2|NA|TRBJ1-3
CASRSTGANTIYF
>TRBV27|NA|TRBJ2-7
CASTTSGRAYEQYF
>TRBV27|NA|TRBJ1-1
CASSLLNRADTEAFF
>TRBV19|NA|TRBJ1-2
CASSLIAQGIYGYTF
>TRBV6-2/TRBV6-3|NA|TRBJ2-3
CASSTDGKDRVTDTQYF
>TRBV5-1|NA|TRBJ2-2
CASTPGDLGELFF
>TRBV19|NA|TRBJ1-2
CASSMQSYGYTF
>TRBV6-1|NA|TRBJ2-1
CASSEPAEHNEQFF
>TRBV9|NA|TRBJ1-5
CASSRQGQSNQPQHF
>TRBV28|NA|TRBJ2-4
CASSTTSGIYQYF
>TRBV28|NA|TRBJ1-2
CASSFGAGYGYTF
>TRBV12-5|once|TRBJ2-1
CASGWLWDSSYNEQFF